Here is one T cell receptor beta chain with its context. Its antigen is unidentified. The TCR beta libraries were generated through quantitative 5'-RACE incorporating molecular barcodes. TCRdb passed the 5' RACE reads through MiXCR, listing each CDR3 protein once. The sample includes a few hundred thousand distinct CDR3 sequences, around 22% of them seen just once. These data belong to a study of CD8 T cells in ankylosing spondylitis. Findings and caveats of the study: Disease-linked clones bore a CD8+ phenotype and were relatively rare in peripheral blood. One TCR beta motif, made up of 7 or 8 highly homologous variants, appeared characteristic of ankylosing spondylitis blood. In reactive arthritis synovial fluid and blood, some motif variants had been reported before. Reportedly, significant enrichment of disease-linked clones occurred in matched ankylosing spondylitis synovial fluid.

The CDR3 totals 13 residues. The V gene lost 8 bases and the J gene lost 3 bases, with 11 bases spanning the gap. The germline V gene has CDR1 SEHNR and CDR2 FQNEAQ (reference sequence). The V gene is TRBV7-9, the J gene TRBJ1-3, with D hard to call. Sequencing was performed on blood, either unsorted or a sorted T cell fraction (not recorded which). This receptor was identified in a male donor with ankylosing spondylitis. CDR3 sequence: CASLAVLGNTIYF. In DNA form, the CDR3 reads TGTGCCAGCTTAGCAGTGCTTGGAAACACCATATATTTT.